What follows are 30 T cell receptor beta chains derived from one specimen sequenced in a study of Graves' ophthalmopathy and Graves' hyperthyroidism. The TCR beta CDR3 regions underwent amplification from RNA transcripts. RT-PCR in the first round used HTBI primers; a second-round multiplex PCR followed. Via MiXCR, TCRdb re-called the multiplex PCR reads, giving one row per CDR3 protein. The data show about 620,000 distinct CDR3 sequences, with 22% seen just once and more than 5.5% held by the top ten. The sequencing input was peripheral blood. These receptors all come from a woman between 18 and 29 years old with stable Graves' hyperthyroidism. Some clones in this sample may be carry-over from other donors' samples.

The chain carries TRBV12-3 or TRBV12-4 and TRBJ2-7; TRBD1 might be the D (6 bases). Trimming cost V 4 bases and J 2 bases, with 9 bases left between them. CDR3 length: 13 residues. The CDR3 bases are TGTGCCAGCAGTTGGGGGACAACCTACGAGCAGTACTTC. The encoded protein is CASSWGTTYEQYF.

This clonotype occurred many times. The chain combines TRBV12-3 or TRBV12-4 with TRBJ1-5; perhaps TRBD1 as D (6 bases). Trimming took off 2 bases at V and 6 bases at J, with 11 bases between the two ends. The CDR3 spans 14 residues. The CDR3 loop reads CASSLTGQGQPQHF. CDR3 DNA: TGTGCCAGCAGTTTAACAGGGCAGGGTCAGCCCCAGCATTTT.

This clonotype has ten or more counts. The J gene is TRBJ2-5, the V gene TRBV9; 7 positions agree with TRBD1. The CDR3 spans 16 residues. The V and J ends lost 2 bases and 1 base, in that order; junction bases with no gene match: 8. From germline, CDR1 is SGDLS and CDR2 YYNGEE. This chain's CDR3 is CASSVHAGTAQETQYF. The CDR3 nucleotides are TGTGCCAGCAGCGTGCATGCTGGGACAGCCCAAGAGACCCAGTACTTC. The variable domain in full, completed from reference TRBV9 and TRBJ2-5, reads DSGVTQTPKHLITATGQRVTLRCSPRSGDLSVYWYQQSLDQGLQFLIQYYNGEERAKGNILERFSAQQFPDLHSELNLSSLELGDSALYFCASSVHAGTAQETQYFGPGTRLLVL.

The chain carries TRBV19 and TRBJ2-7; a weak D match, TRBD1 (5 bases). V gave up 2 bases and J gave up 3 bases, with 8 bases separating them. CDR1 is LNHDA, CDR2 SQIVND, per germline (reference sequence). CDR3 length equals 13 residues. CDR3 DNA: TGTGCCAGTAGTATAACCGACAGCTACGAGCAGTACTTC. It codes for CASSITDSYEQYF.

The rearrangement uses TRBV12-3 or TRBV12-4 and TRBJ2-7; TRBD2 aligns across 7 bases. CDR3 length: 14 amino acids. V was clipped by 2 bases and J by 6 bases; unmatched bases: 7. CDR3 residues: CASSLTGGGREQYF. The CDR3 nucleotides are TGTGCCAGCAGTTTAACGGGGGGAGGTCGCGAGCAGTACTTC.

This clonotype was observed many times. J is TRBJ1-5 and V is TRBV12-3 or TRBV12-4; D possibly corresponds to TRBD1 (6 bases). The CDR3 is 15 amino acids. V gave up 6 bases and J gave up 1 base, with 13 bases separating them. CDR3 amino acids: CASRFGGASNQPQHF. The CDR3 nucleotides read TGTGCCAGCAGATTTGGGGGCGCGAGCAATCAGCCCCAGCATTTT.

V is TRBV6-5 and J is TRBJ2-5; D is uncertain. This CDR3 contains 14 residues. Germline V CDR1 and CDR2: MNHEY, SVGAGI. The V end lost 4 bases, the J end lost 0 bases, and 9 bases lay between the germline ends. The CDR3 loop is CASSLPGDQETQYF. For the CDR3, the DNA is TGTGCCAGCAGTTTGCCAGGCGACCAAGAGACCCAGTACTTC.

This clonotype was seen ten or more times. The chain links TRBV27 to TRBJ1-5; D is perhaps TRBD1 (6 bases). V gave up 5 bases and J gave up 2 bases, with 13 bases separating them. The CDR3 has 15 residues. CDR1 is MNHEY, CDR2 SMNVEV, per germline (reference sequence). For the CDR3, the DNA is TGTGCCAGCAGTCAAGGGGGTATCGGCAATCAGCCCCAGCATTTT. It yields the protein CASSQGGIGNQPQHF.

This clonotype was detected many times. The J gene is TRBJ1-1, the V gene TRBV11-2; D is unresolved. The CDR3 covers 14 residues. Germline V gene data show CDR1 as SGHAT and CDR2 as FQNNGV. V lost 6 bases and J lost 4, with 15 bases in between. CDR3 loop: CASSFVRGSTEAFF. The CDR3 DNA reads TGTGCCAGCAGTTTTGTACGAGGGAGCACTGAAGCTTTCTTT.

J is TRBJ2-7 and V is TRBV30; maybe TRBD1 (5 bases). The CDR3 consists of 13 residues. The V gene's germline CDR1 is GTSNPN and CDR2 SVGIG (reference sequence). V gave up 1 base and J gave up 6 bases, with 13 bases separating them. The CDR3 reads CAWSAGYRGEQYF. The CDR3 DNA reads TGTGCCTGGAGTGCAGGGTATAGGGGCGAGCAGTACTTC.

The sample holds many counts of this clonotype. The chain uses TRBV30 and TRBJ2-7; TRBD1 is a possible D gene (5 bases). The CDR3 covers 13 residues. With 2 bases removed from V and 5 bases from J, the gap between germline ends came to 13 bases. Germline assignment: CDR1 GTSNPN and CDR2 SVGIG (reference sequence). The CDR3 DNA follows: TGTGCCTGGAGTAAGGGCAGGGTCGACGAGCAGTACTTC. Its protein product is CAWSKGRVDEQYF.

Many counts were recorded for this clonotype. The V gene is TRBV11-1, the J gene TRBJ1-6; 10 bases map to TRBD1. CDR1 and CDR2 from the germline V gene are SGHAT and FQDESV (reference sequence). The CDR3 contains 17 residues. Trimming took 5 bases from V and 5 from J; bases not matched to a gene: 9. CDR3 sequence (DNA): TGTGCCAGCAGCACAGATCGACAGGGGGCGGATAATTCACCCCTCCACTTT. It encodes CASSTDRQGADNSPLHF.

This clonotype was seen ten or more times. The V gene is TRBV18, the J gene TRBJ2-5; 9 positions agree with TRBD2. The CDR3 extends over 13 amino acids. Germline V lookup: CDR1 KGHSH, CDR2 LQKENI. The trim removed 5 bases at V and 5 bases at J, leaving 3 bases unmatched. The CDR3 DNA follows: TGTGCCAGCTCATCTAGCGGGGACGAGACCCAGTACTTC. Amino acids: CASSSSGDETQYF.

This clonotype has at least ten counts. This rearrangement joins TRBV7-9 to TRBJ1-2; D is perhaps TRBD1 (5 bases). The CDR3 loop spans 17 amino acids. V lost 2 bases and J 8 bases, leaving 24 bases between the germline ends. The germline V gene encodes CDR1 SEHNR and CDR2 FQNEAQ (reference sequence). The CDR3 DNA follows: TGTGCCAGCAGCTTACCATTTGAATCGGGACCCGTAAAGGGCTACACCTTC. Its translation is CASSLPFESGPVKGYTF.

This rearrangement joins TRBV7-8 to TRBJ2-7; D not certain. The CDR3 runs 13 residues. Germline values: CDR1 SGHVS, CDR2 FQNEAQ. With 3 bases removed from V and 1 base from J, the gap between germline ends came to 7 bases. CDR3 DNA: TGTGCCAGCAGCTTTACACAGTCCTACGAGCAGTACTTC. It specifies CASSFTQSYEQYF.

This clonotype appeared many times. Written as DNA, the CDR3 is TGTGCCAGCAGTTTACGCAGGGGCGAAACTGAAGCTTTCTTT. It specifies CASSLRRGETEAFF. The genes are TRBV12-3 or TRBV12-4 and TRBJ1-1, with a tentative D call TRBD1 (6 bases). There are 14 residues in the CDR3. The V gene lost 2 bases and the J gene lost 5 bases, with 12 bases spanning the gap.

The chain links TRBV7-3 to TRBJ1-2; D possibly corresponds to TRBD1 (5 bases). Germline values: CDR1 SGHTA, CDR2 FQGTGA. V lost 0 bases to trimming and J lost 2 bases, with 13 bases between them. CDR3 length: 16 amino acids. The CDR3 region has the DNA TGTGCCAGCAGCTTAACTGCCCGGGACCAAAACTATGGCTACACCTTC. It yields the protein CASSLTARDQNYGYTF.

CDR3 loop: CASSAAAGVDGYTF. Written as DNA, the CDR3 is TGTGCCAGCAGTGCGGCGGCAGGGGTGGATGGCTACACCTTC. The V and J genes are TRBV6-1 and TRBJ1-2, with a tentative D call TRBD1 (6 bases). Trimming cost V 4 bases and J 6 bases, with 15 bases left between them. The CDR3 contains 14 residues. Germline CDR1 MNHNS, CDR2 SASEGT.

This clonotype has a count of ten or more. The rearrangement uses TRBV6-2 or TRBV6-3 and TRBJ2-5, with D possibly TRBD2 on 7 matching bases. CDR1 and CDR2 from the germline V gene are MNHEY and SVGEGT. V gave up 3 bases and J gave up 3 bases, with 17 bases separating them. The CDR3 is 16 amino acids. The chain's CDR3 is CASSYLNRGAKETQYF. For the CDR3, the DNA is TGTGCCAGCAGTTATCTTAATCGGGGGGCTAAAGAGACCCAGTACTTC.

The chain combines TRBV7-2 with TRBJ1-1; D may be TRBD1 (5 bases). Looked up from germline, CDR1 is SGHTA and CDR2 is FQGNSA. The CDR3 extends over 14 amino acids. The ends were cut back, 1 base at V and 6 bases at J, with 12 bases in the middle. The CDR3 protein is CASSLVGTSAEAFF. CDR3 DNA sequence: TGTGCCAGCAGCTTAGTGGGGACGTCGGCTGAAGCTTTCTTT.

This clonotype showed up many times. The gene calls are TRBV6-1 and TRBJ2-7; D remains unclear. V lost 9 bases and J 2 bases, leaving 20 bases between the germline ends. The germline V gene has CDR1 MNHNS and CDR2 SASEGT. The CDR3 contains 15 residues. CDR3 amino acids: CASTPSLVRAYEQYF. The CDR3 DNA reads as TGTGCCAGTACCCCCTCCCTGGTCCGAGCCTACGAGCAGTACTTC.

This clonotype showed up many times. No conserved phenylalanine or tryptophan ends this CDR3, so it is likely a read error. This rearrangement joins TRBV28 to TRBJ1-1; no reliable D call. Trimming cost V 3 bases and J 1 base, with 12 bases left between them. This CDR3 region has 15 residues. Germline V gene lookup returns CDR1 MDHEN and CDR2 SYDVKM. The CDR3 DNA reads TGTGCCAGCAGTTTGGTGGCGCCTGGGAACACTGAAGCTTTCTCT. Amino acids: CASSLVAPGNTEAFS.

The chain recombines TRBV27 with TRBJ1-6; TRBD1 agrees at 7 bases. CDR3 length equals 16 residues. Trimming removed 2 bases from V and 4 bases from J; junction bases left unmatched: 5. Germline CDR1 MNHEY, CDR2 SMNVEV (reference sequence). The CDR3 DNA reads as TGTGCCAGCAGTTTAGGGTGGGGACAGTATAATTCACCCCTCCACTTT. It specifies CASSLGWGQYNSPLHF.

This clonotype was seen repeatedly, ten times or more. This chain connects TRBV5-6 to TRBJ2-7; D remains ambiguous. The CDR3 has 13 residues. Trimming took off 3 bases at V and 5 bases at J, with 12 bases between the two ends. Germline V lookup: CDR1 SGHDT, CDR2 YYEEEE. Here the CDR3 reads CASSSLLRDEQYF. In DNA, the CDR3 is TGTGCCAGCAGCTCCCTCCTTCGAGACGAGCAGTACTTC.

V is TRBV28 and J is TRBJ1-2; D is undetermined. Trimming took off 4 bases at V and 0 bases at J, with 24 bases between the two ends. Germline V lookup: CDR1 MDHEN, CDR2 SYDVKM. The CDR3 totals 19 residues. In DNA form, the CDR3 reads TGTGCCAGCAGTTCCTCGTTGCGCCGTACACTGATTACTAACTATGGCTACACCTTC. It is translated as CASSSSLRRTLITNYGYTF.

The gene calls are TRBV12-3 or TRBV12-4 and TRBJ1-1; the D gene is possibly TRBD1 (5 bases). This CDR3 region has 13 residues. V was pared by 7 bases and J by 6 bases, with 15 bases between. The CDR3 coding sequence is TGTGCCAGCATCCCATGGAGGGGCGCTGAAGCTTTCTTT. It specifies CASIPWRGAEAFF.

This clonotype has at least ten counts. As DNA, the CDR3 is TGTGCCACCAGTTCCTCGACTGAAGCTTTCTTT. This sequence encodes CATSSSTEAFF. The chain recombines TRBV24-1 with TRBJ1-1; D call uncertain. Deletions cut 6 bases from V and 5 bases from J, with 6 bases between. This CDR3 contains 11 residues. Germline V gene lookup returns CDR1 KGHDR and CDR2 SFDVKD.

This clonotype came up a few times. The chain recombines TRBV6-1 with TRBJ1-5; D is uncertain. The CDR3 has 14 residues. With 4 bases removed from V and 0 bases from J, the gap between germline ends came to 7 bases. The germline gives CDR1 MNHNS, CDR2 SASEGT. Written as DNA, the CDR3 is TGTGCCAGCAGTGCGAGTGGTAGCAATCAGCCCCAGCATTTT. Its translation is CASSASGSNQPQHF.

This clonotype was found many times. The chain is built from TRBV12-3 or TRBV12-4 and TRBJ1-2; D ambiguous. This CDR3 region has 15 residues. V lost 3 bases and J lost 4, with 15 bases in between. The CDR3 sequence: CASSFRDTSIYGYTF. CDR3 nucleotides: TGTGCCAGCAGTTTCCGCGACACCTCGATCTATGGCTACACCTTC.

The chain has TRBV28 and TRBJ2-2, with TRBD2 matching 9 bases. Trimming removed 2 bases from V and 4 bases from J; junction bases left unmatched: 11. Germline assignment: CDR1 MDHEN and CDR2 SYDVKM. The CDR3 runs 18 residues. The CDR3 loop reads CASSLGSAGGPFTGELFF. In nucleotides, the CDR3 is TGTGCCAGCAGTTTAGGGAGCGCGGGAGGGCCGTTCACCGGGGAGCTGTTTTTT.